The subject of this entry is one T cell receptor (beta chain). Its antigen is currently unknown. The sample is drawn from a study of cytomegalovirus exposure and HLA in healthy donors. The ends lost 1 base at V and 5 bases at J; junction bases unmatched: 6. From germline, CDR1 is SGHRS and CDR2 YFSETQ. The CDR3 runs 16 residues. Use of 60 Vbeta and 13 Jbeta primers characterized the PCR. The authors' processing: Roughly 11 million shared chains were among the 65 million to 85 million unique TCR beta chains that a later analysis counted. Generated by immunoSEQ multiplex PCR, the TCRdb table keeps only in-frame clones and is missing some. The D gene and trimming were derived from the DNA, and the V and J assignments and clone size from that table. The sample contains approximately 90,000 clones, 77% of which appear only once. Study outcomes and limitations: In a later analysis, a missense DCLRE1C variant was linked to TCR beta V- and J-gene trimming. CMV antigen specificity was confirmed in vitro for a few CMV-associated chains. Highest at DRB1 and lowest at HLA-C, TCR association rates differed among HLA loci in a later analysis.

The chain has TRBV5-1 and TRBJ2-1, with 10 bases fitting TRBD2. Sequencing was carried out using PBMCs. The TCR originated in a man under 40 in good health and CMV-seronegative. The CDR3, as DNA: TGCGCCAGCAGCTTGCAACTTAGCGGGGGGCACAATGAGCAGTTCTTC. This codes for CASSLQLSGGHNEQFF. The complete variable domain, with remaining parts taken from reference TRBV5-1 and TRBJ2-1, reads KAGVTQTPRYLIKTRGQQVTLSCSPISGHRSVSWYQQTPGQGLQFLFEYFSETQRNKGNFPGRFSGRQFSNSRSEMNVSTLELGDSALYLCASSLQLSGGHNEQFFGPGTRLTVL.